This TCR beta chain was retrieved from a study of blood T cell repertoires in COVID-19. The germline V gene encodes CDR1 SEHNR and CDR2 FQNEAQ (reference sequence). Trimming removed 5 bases at V and 5 bases at J, with 16 bases between. The CDR3 runs 15 residues. Sequencing was performed with immunoSEQ multiplex PCR; in TCRdb, only in-frame clones are kept and a portion is missing. This repertoire shows 150,000 to 200,000 clones, 85% to 90% found once; its top ten account for approximately 10%. The sample taken for sequencing was peripheral blood. This chain joins TRBV7-9 and TRBJ1-5; D gene unclear. The sequence derives from a woman aged 55-69 years with COVID-19, enrolled during active disease. The CDR3 sequence is CASSLDGGYHQPQHF. For the CDR3, the DNA is TGTGCCAGCAGCCTGGATGGCGGTTACCATCAGCCCCAGCATTTT.